These T cell receptor beta chains were read from a single sample in a study of CD8 T cells in ankylosing spondylitis. TCRdb re-called the 5' RACE reads with MiXCR, one entry per CDR3 protein. The table lists about 700,000 distinct CDR3 sequences, under 20% of them singletons, with around 19% in the top ten. The sample comprised blood, either unsorted or a sorted T cell fraction (not recorded which). The receptor source for this set is a male donor with ankylosing spondylitis. CDR3s include the opening cysteine and the closing phenylalanine or tryptophan. Each record gives: V gene, D gene, J gene, CDR3 protein. D genes are given only for firm matches.

V: TRBV11-1; D: .; J: TRBJ2-1; CDR3: CASSFSGNHNEQFF
V: TRBV6-1; D: .; J: TRBJ2-2; CDR3: CASSQTLPPGELFF
V: TRBV4-3; D: .; J: TRBJ2-1; CDR3: CASSYRLTDEQFF
V: TRBV20-1; D: .; J: TRBJ2-3; CDR3: CSARDWGTDPLHRTDTQYF
V: TRBV2; D: TRBD1; J: TRBJ2-5; CDR3: CASRQGGETQYF
V: TRBV12-3/TRBV12-4; D: TRBD2; J: TRBJ2-3; CDR3: CASSGPGLAGVADTQYF
V: TRBV28; D: .; J: TRBJ1-4; CDR3: CASSLAGSNEKLFF
V: TRBV5-1; D: .; J: TRBJ1-3; CDR3: CASSWGPLQGTGASGNTIYF
V: TRBV6-1; D: .; J: TRBJ2-2; CDR3: CASSRKDGSGELFF
V: TRBV19; D: TRBD1; J: TRBJ2-5; CDR3: CASSIQGQGTQYF
V: TRBV12-3/TRBV12-4; D: .; J: TRBJ2-1; CDR3: CASSLAVYNEQFF
V: TRBV11-2; D: .; J: TRBJ2-1; CDR3: CASSHQGPLYNEQFF
V: TRBV12-3/TRBV12-4; D: .; J: TRBJ2-7; CDR3: CASSGGDRDYEQYF
V: TRBV20-1; D: TRBD2; J: TRBJ2-7; CDR3: CSAPRTSGRPQYEQYF
V: TRBV10-3; D: .; J: TRBJ1-5; CDR3: CAISDERYSNQPQHF
V: TRBV12-3/TRBV12-4; D: .; J: TRBJ2-3; CDR3: CASSLEWRSTDTQYF
V: TRBV11-1; D: TRBD2; J: TRBJ2-5; CDR3: CASSLGGGTSGRQETQYF
V: TRBV10-2; D: .; J: TRBJ2-1; CDR3: CASRTTHNEQFF
V: TRBV5-5; D: TRBD2; J: TRBJ2-7; CDR3: CASSLSRTSGNPYEQYF
V: TRBV2; D: .; J: TRBJ2-1; CDR3: CASRDQNNEQFF